This T cell receptor (beta chain) was captured by sequencing in a study of T-cell reconstitution after alpha-beta-depleted transplantation in children. In regard to this clonotype: Its antigen is currently unknown. Germline and junction disagree at one end, which may indicate a read error.

Germline CDR1 reads MGHRA; CDR2 reads YSYEKL. CDR3 size: 14 residues. Findings and caveats of the study: For some patients, TCRbeta diversity was high at day 60 because of recipient T cells and thymic progenitors that survived. At around two months after transplant, the alpha-beta T cells were reportedly derived from several hundred expanded clones that came from non-depleted graft cells. Counts and diversity of T cells one year after transplant came mostly from newly produced T cells.

Unique molecular identifiers tagged the TCRbeta library. MiXCR, run by TCRdb on the PCR reads, gives a single entry per CDR3 protein. The sample holds approximately 800,000 distinct CDR3 sequences, less than 20% seen once. The sequences come from PBMCs, mostly from graft donor cells, collected 360 days after TCRalphabeta/CD19-depleted stem cell transplant. This TCR was sampled from a male patient under 18 who had a stem cell transplant for acute lymphoblastic leukemia, so the T cells may come from the graft donor. This chain links TRBV4-1 with TRBJ2-7; no definite D call. CDR3 nucleotide sequence: TGCGCCAGCAGCCAAGAGGCCAGATACTACGATCAGTACTTC. It translates to CASSQEARYYDQYF.